One sample yielded the 21 T cell receptor beta chains listed below, sequenced in a study of CXCR3-negative and CXCR3-positive naive CD8 T cells. The libraries of TRB cDNA were prepared using 5' RACE with UMI labels. TCRdb reprocessed the 5' RACE reads and stores each CDR3 protein as one record, lacking DNA. The sample's table shows nearly 45,000 distinct CDR3 sequences. Sequencing input: memory CD8+ T cells from blood. These receptors were collected from a human donor in good health. Some clones in this sample may be carry-over from other donors' samples.

This sequence joins TRBV9 and TRBJ2-7; absent DNA, TCRdb's TRBD2 call cannot be checked. This CDR3 contains 12 residues. Germline V gene sequence: CDR1 SGDLS, CDR2 YYNGEE. The CDR3: CASGTRPHEQYF.

This chain connects TRBV29-1 to TRBJ2-2; checking the TCRdb D call of TRBD1 is not possible without DNA. The CDR3 contains 14 residues. Germline loops: CDR1 SQVTM, CDR2 ANQGSEA. The CDR3 here is CSVDRGLNTGELFF.

This rearrangement joins TRBV12-3 or TRBV12-4 to TRBJ1-1. This CDR3 spans 14 amino acids. This CDR3 is CASSFSASETQGFF.

V and J are TRBV4-3 and TRBJ1-6; without DNA, the TCRdb call of TRBD1 cannot be checked. Germline V gene sequence: CDR1 LGHNA, CDR2 YSLEER. The CDR3 is 15 residues long. The CDR3 here is CASSQEGQGNSPLHF.

The V gene is TRBV30, the J gene TRBJ2-7. The CDR3 extends over 14 amino acids. Germline lookup yields CDR1 GTSNPN and CDR2 SVGIG (reference sequence). CDR3 sequence: CAWSTGQGSYEQYF.

J is TRBJ1-5 and V is TRBV4-3; TCRdb lists TRBD1, though no DNA is available to test this call. The CDR3 consists of 15 residues. Germline V gene lookup returns CDR1 LGHNA and CDR2 YSLEER. CDR3 residues: CASSQDWGSNQPQHF.

The chain carries TRBV7-9 and TRBJ2-1; without DNA, the TCRdb call of TRBD2 cannot be checked. The V gene's germline CDR1 is SEHNR and CDR2 FQNEAQ (reference sequence). This CDR3 is built from 12 residues. The CDR3 region is CASSEIAEPQFF.

The chain uses TRBV20-1 and TRBJ1-2; the D call of TRBD1 rests on TCRdb alone, since no DNA is present to check it. From germline, CDR1 is DFQATT and CDR2 SNEGSKA (reference sequence). The CDR3 contains 15 residues. CDR3 in amino acids: CSAPTRTVFNYGYTF.

This chain links TRBV7-9 with TRBJ2-1; checking the TCRdb D call of TRBD1 is not possible without DNA. CDR3 length: 17 amino acids. The germline gives CDR1 SEHNR, CDR2 FQNEAQ (reference sequence). This CDR3 reads CASSPQGDGGAYNEQFF.

The chain combines TRBV15 with TRBJ1-1. This CDR3 is 13 amino acids long. Germline CDR1 and CDR2: LNHNV and YYDKDF (reference sequence). The CDR3 reads CATSSRGGSEAFF.

This chain joins TRBV7-3 and TRBJ2-7; TCRdb returns TRBD1, unconfirmable since there is no DNA. This CDR3 has 14 residues. From germline, CDR1 is SGHTA and CDR2 FQGTGA. This chain's CDR3 is CASSHGDPGYEQYF.

The rearrangement uses TRBV14 and TRBJ2-7; as DNA is missing, the TRBD2 call by TCRdb cannot be tested. This CDR3 spans 15 amino acids. The germline gives CDR1 SGHDN, CDR2 FVKESK. This chain's CDR3 is CASSYASGTSYEQYF.

V gene TRBV28 combines with J gene TRBJ2-7. Germline CDR1 is MDHEN and CDR2 is SYDVKM. The CDR3 has 11 residues. The CDR3 protein is CASSSVDEQYF.

The chain links TRBV5-1 to TRBJ1-5. There are 14 residues in the CDR3. The V gene's germline CDR1 is SGHRS and CDR2 YFSETQ. CDR3: CASSLGGSNQPQHF.

The gene calls are TRBV5-1 and TRBJ1-1. Germline V gene sequence: CDR1 SGHRS, CDR2 YFSETQ. The CDR3 loop spans 14 amino acids. CDR3: CASSLDGLNTEAFF.

V is TRBV19 and J is TRBJ2-3; the D call of TRBD2 rests on TCRdb alone, since no DNA is present to check it. The CDR3 is 15 residues long. Germline V lookup: CDR1 LNHDA, CDR2 SQIVND (reference sequence). This chain's CDR3 is CASRGTSGGTDTQYF.

The chain couples TRBV11-2 to TRBJ2-5. Per germline, CDR1 SGHAT and CDR2 FQNNGV. This CDR3 is 15 amino acids long. The CDR3 region is CASSLVGSSQETQYF.

The chain joins TRBV29-1 to TRBJ1-1. Germline CDR1 and CDR2: SQVTM and ANQGSEA. The CDR3 has 11 amino acids. CDR3 sequence: CSVVENTEAFF. Together with reference TRBV29-1 and TRBJ1-1, the CDR3 gives the full variable domain: SAVISQKPSRDICQRGTSLTIQCQVDSQVTMMFWYRQQPGQSLTLIATANQGSEATYESGFVIDKFPISRPNLTFSTLTVSNMSPEDSSIYLCSVVENTEAFFGQGTRLTVV.

The V call is TRBV6-5, the J call TRBJ2-3; TCRdb outputs TRBD1, but without DNA this stays unchecked. Per germline, CDR1 MNHEY and CDR2 SVGAGI. The CDR3 loop spans 14 amino acids. The CDR3 sequence is CASSYRPGADTQYF.

The V call is TRBV4-2, the J call TRBJ2-3. This CDR3 region has 14 residues. Germline CDR1 and CDR2: LGHNA and YNFKEQ. The CDR3 here is CASSQAVSTDTQYF.

This chain links TRBV15 with TRBJ2-3; without DNA, the TCRdb call of TRBD2 cannot be checked. Germline V CDR1 and CDR2: LNHNV, YYDKDF (reference sequence). This CDR3 comprises 15 residues. The CDR3 protein is CATSRGAGSTDTQYF.